This TCR beta chain was observed in a study of T cell repertoires in cytomegalovirus infection. Overall study context: Evidence of both CMV infection and a matching HLA type came from public TCR beta signatures. Study-wide points: Carriers of CMV and the relevant HLA type were discriminated by public TCR beta frequency. The ex vivo response showed dominance by HLA-C-restricted CMV-specific TCR beta clonotypes.

Each CDR3 protein is one row after TCRdb ran MiXCR on the reads. Among around 300,000 distinct CDR3 sequences, 20% to 30% were seen once, and the ten largest hold 14%. In its sample, this clonotype was seen many times. The target antigen is unknown. This receptor was identified in a human donor in good health (CMV status not recorded). Some clones in this sample may be carry-over from other donors' samples. Input material: PBMCs.

The CDR3 here is CASSPGQTYEQYF. In DNA, the CDR3 is TGTGCCAGTAGTCCGGGACAGACCTACGAGCAGTACTTC. V usage is TRBV19 and J usage is TRBJ2-7; TRBD1 agrees at 7 bases. The V gene end was trimmed by 5 bases and the J gene end by 2 bases; junction bases not matched to a gene: 3. The V gene's germline CDR1 is LNHDA and CDR2 SQIVND (reference sequence). CDR3 length: 13 residues.